This T cell receptor beta chain was sequenced during a study of shared clonotypes between healthy human individuals. V trimming: 4 bases; J trimming: 0 bases; junction bases outside the gene matches: 6. The CDR3 has 16 amino acids. CDR1 and CDR2 (germline): SGHRS, YFSETQ. Generated by immunoSEQ multiplex PCR, the TCRdb table keeps only in-frame clones and is missing some. The sample yields millions of clones, 90% to 95% seen once. The genes are TRBV5-1 and TRBJ1-4, with TRBD1 matching 7 bases. This clonotype was sampled from a man aged 18 to 30 in good health. The material sequenced was naive CD4+ T cells sorted from blood. As for subset: CD45RA+ positively selected. The CDR3 protein is CASSERTGATNEKLFF. In nucleotides, the CDR3 is TGCGCCAGCAGCGAACGGACAGGAGCAACTAATGAAAAACTGTTTTTT.